These T cell receptor beta chains were read from a single sample in a study of cytomegalovirus exposure and HLA in healthy donors. Assay used: immunoSEQ multiplex PCR; TCRdb lists only in-frame clones, some missing. The sample lists a few hundred thousand clones, around 90% occurring once. The sample comprised PBMCs. All receptors come from a girl aged 2 to 9 in good health and CMV-seronegative. CDR3s include the opening cysteine and the closing phenylalanine or tryptophan. Each record gives: clone size, D gene, V gene, J gene, CDR3 protein, CDR3 DNA. A D gene is named only where the DNA matches it firmly. For some rows the clone size is stated as once, few or many, or as a class when expanded; others skip it.

clone size: -
D gene: -
V gene: TRBV10-3
J gene: TRBJ1-1
CDR3 protein: CAIRTDTEAFF
CDR3 DNA: TGTGCCATTCGGACAGACACTGAAGCTTTCTTT

clone size: once
D gene: TRBD2
V gene: TRBV28
J gene: TRBJ2-7
CDR3 protein: CASIGLAGGLIEQYF
CDR3 DNA: TGTGCCAGCATTGGGCTGGCGGGGGGCCTCATCGAGCAGTACTTC

clone size: -
D gene: -
V gene: TRBV7-8
J gene: TRBJ1-5
CDR3 protein: CASSLSVDSQPQHF
CDR3 DNA: TGTGCCAGCAGCTTGTCAGTTGACAGCCAGCCCCAGCATTTT

clone size: -
D gene: -
V gene: TRBV2
J gene: TRBJ2-7
CDR3 protein: CASGARTSNSYEQYF
CDR3 DNA: TGTGCCAGCGGGGCCCGGACGAGTAACTCCTACGAGCAGTACTTC

clone size: once
D gene: TRBD1
V gene: TRBV7-3
J gene: TRBJ2-6
CDR3 protein: CASREDRPPGANVLTF
CDR3 DNA: TGTGCCAGCAGGGAGGACAGGCCCCCTGGGGCCAACGTCCTGACTTTC

clone size: -
D gene: TRBD2
V gene: TRBV9
J gene: TRBJ2-1
CDR3 protein: CASSVGGGAGYEQFF
CDR3 DNA: TGTGCCAGCAGCGTTGGCGGGGGGGCCGGGTATGAGCAGTTCTTC

clone size: -
D gene: -
V gene: TRBV6-5
J gene: TRBJ1-1
CDR3 protein: CASSYGQGRDTEAFF
CDR3 DNA: TGTGCCAGCAGTTACGGGCAGGGGCGGGACACTGAAGCTTTCTTT

clone size: -
D gene: TRBD1
V gene: TRBV5-6
J gene: TRBJ2-7
CDR3 protein: CASSPGQHEQYF
CDR3 DNA: TGTGCCAGCAGCCCGGGACAGCACGAGCAGTACTTC

clone size: few
D gene: TRBD2
V gene: TRBV10-3
J gene: TRBJ2-5
CDR3 protein: CATWGGLAQETQYF
CDR3 DNA: TGTGCAACCTGGGGGGGACTCGCCCAAGAGACCCAGTACTTC

clone size: -
D gene: TRBD2
V gene: TRBV11-2
J gene: TRBJ2-5
CDR3 protein: CASSLGTSGRETQYF
CDR3 DNA: TGTGCCAGCAGCTTAGGGACTAGCGGGAGAGAGACCCAGTACTTC

clone size: -
D gene: -
V gene: TRBV4-1
J gene: TRBJ1-2
CDR3 protein: CASSLNRVRGYTF
CDR3 DNA: TGCGCCAGCAGCCTGAACAGGGTCAGGGGCTACACCTTC

clone size: -
D gene: -
V gene: TRBV19
J gene: TRBJ1-5
CDR3 protein: CASSMAAYSNQPQHF
CDR3 DNA: TGTGCCAGTAGTATGGCAGCGTATAGCAATCAGCCCCAGCATTTT

clone size: -
D gene: -
V gene: TRBV7-9
J gene: TRBJ2-7
CDR3 protein: CASSLDTGRDEQYF
CDR3 DNA: TGTGCCAGCAGCTTGGATACGGGGAGAGACGAGCAGTACTTC

clone size: -
D gene: -
V gene: TRBV11-3
J gene: TRBJ2-6
CDR3 protein: CASSSGHSGANVLTF
CDR3 DNA: TGTGCCAGCAGCTCGGGACACTCTGGGGCCAACGTCCTGACTTTC

clone size: -
D gene: TRBD2
V gene: TRBV2
J gene: TRBJ2-7
CDR3 protein: CASIAGLAGADEQYF
CDR3 DNA: TGTGCCAGCATAGCGGGACTAGCGGGAGCGGACGAGCAGTACTTC

clone size: -
D gene: TRBD1
V gene: TRBV23-1
J gene: TRBJ2-1
CDR3 protein: CASSQPDREGSYNEQFF
CDR3 DNA: TGCGCCAGCAGTCAACCTGACAGGGAAGGCTCCTACAATGAGCAGTTCTTC

clone size: once
D gene: TRBD1
V gene: TRBV5-1
J gene: TRBJ1-1
CDR3 protein: CASSSGQGKSTEAFF
CDR3 DNA: TGCGCCAGCAGCTCAGGACAGGGGAAGAGCACTGAAGCTTTCTTT

clone size: -
D gene: -
V gene: TRBV11-2
J gene: TRBJ2-7
CDR3 protein: CASSSIGQGLSYEQYF
CDR3 DNA: TGTGCCAGCAGCTCAATAGGGCAGGGACTCTCCTACGAGCAGTACTTC

clone size: -
D gene: TRBD1
V gene: TRBV10-3
J gene: TRBJ1-2
CDR3 protein: CAISESIVTGQGPFRIQGYTF
CDR3 DNA: TGTGCCATCAGTGAGTCGATCGTTACGGGACAGGGACCCTTCAGGATTCAGGGCTACACCTTC

clone size: -
D gene: TRBD1
V gene: TRBV19
J gene: TRBJ1-5
CDR3 protein: CASTPGTDDNQPQHF
CDR3 DNA: TGTGCCAGTACTCCCGGGACAGACGACAATCAGCCCCAGCATTTT

clone size: -
D gene: TRBD1
V gene: TRBV18
J gene: TRBJ2-7
CDR3 protein: CASSPRTGAEQYF
CDR3 DNA: TGTGCCAGCTCACCACGGACAGGGGCCGAGCAGTACTTC

clone size: -
D gene: TRBD2
V gene: TRBV13
J gene: TRBJ2-7
CDR3 protein: CASSLGLADLYEQYF
CDR3 DNA: TGTGCCAGCAGCTTAGGCCTAGCGGACCTCTACGAGCAGTACTTC

clone size: -
D gene: TRBD1
V gene: TRBV29-1
J gene: TRBJ1-4
CDR3 protein: CSVAGGPNEKLFF
CDR3 DNA: TGCAGCGTTGCAGGGGGTCCTAATGAAAAACTGTTTTTT

clone size: -
D gene: -
V gene: TRBV5-8
J gene: TRBJ1-6
CDR3 protein: CASSRGWGRGLDNSPLHF
CDR3 DNA: TGTGCCAGCAGCCGTGGTTGGGGGCGAGGGCTTGATAATTCACCCCTCCACTTT

clone size: -
D gene: -
V gene: TRBV7-2
J gene: TRBJ2-3
CDR3 protein: CASSLRGSGDTQYF
CDR3 DNA: TGTGCCAGCAGCTTACGCGGGTCCGGGGATACGCAGTATTTT

clone size: -
D gene: TRBD2
V gene: TRBV9
J gene: TRBJ2-1
CDR3 protein: CASSVAILAGGNEQFF
CDR3 DNA: TGTGCCAGCAGCGTAGCTATACTAGCGGGAGGCAATGAGCAGTTCTTC

clone size: -
D gene: -
V gene: TRBV7-2
J gene: TRBJ2-1
CDR3 protein: CASSLGGPDEQFF
CDR3 DNA: TGTGCCAGCAGCTTAGGGGGCCCAGATGAGCAGTTCTTC

clone size: -
D gene: -
V gene: TRBV11-2
J gene: TRBJ2-1
CDR3 protein: CASSHYNEQFF
CDR3 DNA: TGTGCCAGCAGCCATTACAATGAGCAGTTCTTC

clone size: -
D gene: TRBD1
V gene: TRBV15
J gene: TRBJ2-3
CDR3 protein: CATSSQTGGELTKIDTQYF
CDR3 DNA: TGTGCCACCAGCAGCCAGACAGGGGGCGAGTTAACTAAAATAGATACGCAGTATTTT

clone size: -
D gene: TRBD2
V gene: TRBV5-1
J gene: TRBJ2-1
CDR3 protein: CASSLGGGSSYNEQFF
CDR3 DNA: TGCGCCAGCAGCTTGGGGGGCGGGAGCTCCTACAATGAGCAGTTCTTC

clone size: -
D gene: -
V gene: TRBV2
J gene: TRBJ2-7
CDR3 protein: CASSEEGVFYEQYF
CDR3 DNA: TGTGCCAGCAGTGAGGAAGGGGTTTTCTACGAGCAGTACTTC

clone size: -
D gene: -
V gene: TRBV20-1
J gene: TRBJ2-1
CDR3 protein: CSASVGDEQFF
CDR3 DNA: TGCAGTGCTAGTGTAGGAGATGAGCAGTTCTTC

clone size: -
D gene: -
V gene: TRBV4-1
J gene: TRBJ2-1
CDR3 protein: CASSLVYNEQFF
CDR3 DNA: TGCGCCAGCAGCCTCGTTTACAATGAGCAGTTCTTC

clone size: -
D gene: TRBD1
V gene: TRBV11-2
J gene: TRBJ1-1
CDR3 protein: CASSQTGVGTEAFF
CDR3 DNA: TGTGCCAGCAGCCAGACAGGGGTCGGCACTGAAGCTTTCTTT

clone size: once
D gene: -
V gene: TRBV6-1
J gene: TRBJ1-2
CDR3 protein: CASTLANYGYTF
CDR3 DNA: TGTGCCAGCACACTTGCTAACTATGGCTACACCTTC